The 27 T cell receptor beta chains listed next were all sequenced from one sample in a study of blood T cell repertoires in COVID-19. Here immunoSEQ multiplex PCR was the method, and the copy in TCRdb shows in-frame clones only, minus some. This table has approximately 250,000 clones, less than 90% appearing once. Sequenced input: peripheral blood. The source is a man between 60 and 75 years old who had recovered from COVID-19.

The chain employs TRBV24-1 and TRBJ2-7; 12 nucleotides agree with TRBD1. This CDR3 region has 16 residues. The V gene end was trimmed by 2 bases and the J gene end by 9 bases; junction bases not matched to a gene: 10. CDR1 is KGHDR and CDR2 is SFDVKD in the germline V gene. CDR3: CATSDSTGTGGAGQYF. CDR3 in DNA: TGTGCCACCAGTGATTCAACCGGGACAGGGGGCGCAGGGCAGTACTTC.

This sequence joins TRBV5-8 and TRBJ1-2, with TRBD1 as a possible D gene (6 bases). The CDR3 extends over 13 amino acids. Per germline, CDR1 SGHTS and CDR2 YDEGEE. V lost 9 bases, J lost 0 bases, and 12 bases lay in between. The DNA for the CDR3 is TGTGCCACAACAGGGAACTCTAACTATGGCTACACCTTC. Translation gives CATTGNSNYGYTF.

The chain recombines TRBV29-1 with TRBJ2-4, with D unclear. In germline, CDR1 is SQVTM, CDR2 ANQGSEA. The V end was cut by 3 bases, the J end by 0 bases, with 6 bases between. The CDR3 has 13 amino acids. The CDR3, as DNA: TGCAGCGTTGACTACCTAGCCAAAAACATTCAGTACTTC. Residues: CSVDYLAKNIQYF.

The CDR3 reads CASSPAPASGDTDTQYF. CDR3 in DNA: TGTGCCAGCAGCCCAGCTCCCGCTAGCGGAGACACAGATACGCAGTATTTT. V usage is TRBV4-2 and J usage is TRBJ2-3; 7 positions agree with TRBD2. Losses at the gene ends were 4 bases for V and 2 bases for J; bases not matched to a gene: 12. Germline CDR1 and CDR2: LGHNA and YNFKEQ. The CDR3 covers 17 residues.

The chain is built from TRBV25-1 and TRBJ2-3; 10 bases fit TRBD2. The length of the CDR3 is 15 residues. Unmatched junction bases numbered 6, after V lost 5 bases and J lost 4 bases. Germline values: CDR1 MGHDK, CDR2 SYGVNS. DNA for the CDR3: TGTGCCAGCAGTCAGAGCGGGGGGGCCTCAGATACGCAGTATTTT. Amino acid sequence: CASSQSGGASDTQYF.

The gene calls are TRBV5-5 and TRBJ2-7, with D possibly matching TRBD1 (5 bases). V was cut by 4 bases and J by 1 base, with 12 bases left in between. CDR1 SGHKS and CDR2 YYEKEE come from the germline V gene (reference sequence). This CDR3 region has 14 residues. CDR3 in DNA: TGTGCCAGCAGCAGACAGTTTGGATCCTACGAGCAGTACTTC. Protein: CASSRQFGSYEQYF.

V and J are TRBV6-4 and TRBJ1-6; TRBD1 agrees at 7 bases. CDR1 MRHNA and CDR2 SNTAGT come from the germline V gene. V gave up 3 bases and J gave up 7 bases; unmatched junction bases: 6. This CDR3 region has 15 residues. DNA for the CDR3: TGTGCCAGCAGTGAAGACAGGGTCGGGAATTCACCCCTCCACTTT. This codes for CASSEDRVGNSPLHF.

This clone was recorded a few times. This chain links TRBV7-2 with TRBJ1-2, with D possibly TRBD1 on 5 matching bases. Trimming shortened V by 1 base and J by 5 bases, and 14 bases separated the two germline ends. This CDR3 has 15 residues. Germline values: CDR1 SGHTA, CDR2 FQGNSA. The DNA for the CDR3 is TGTGCCAGCAGCTTAGACGACAGAAAAGAATATGGCTACACCTTC. This translates into CASSLDDRKEYGYTF.

The chain links TRBV30 to TRBJ1-2; D not resolved. This CDR3 is 11 amino acids long. V was pared by 1 base and J by 4 bases, with 4 bases between. CDR1 GTSNPN and CDR2 SVGIG come from the germline V gene (reference sequence). For the CDR3, the DNA is TGTGCCTGGAGTGAAGCCTATGGCTACACCTTC. It yields the protein CAWSEAYGYTF.

The chain is built from TRBV15 and TRBJ1-2; TRBD1 is a possible D gene (6 bases). From germline, CDR1 is LNHNV and CDR2 YYDKDF (reference sequence). This CDR3 is built from 14 residues. The V end lost 5 bases, the J end lost 0 bases, and 10 bases lay between the germline ends. Here the CDR3 reads CATSGGATNYGYTF. For the CDR3, the DNA is TGTGCCACCAGCGGGGGGGCGACTAACTATGGCTACACCTTC.

This clone showed up many times. The gene calls are TRBV7-2 and TRBJ1-5; 7 bases line up with TRBD1. CDR3 length: 15 amino acids. The junction had 6 bases not matched to a gene; V was cut back by 7 bases and J by 0 bases. Germline V gene data show CDR1 as SGHTA and CDR2 as FQGNSA. The CDR3 spells CASTPGGSSNQPQHF. The CDR3, as DNA: TGTGCCAGCACCCCAGGGGGGAGTAGCAATCAGCCCCAGCATTTT. The whole variable domain, filled in from reference TRBV7-2 and TRBJ1-5, reads GAGVSQSPSNKVTEKGKDVELRCDPISGHTALYWYRQSLGQGLEFLIYFQGNSAPDKSGLPSDRFSAERTGGSVSTLTIQRTQQEDSAVYLCASTPGGSSNQPQHFGDGTRLSIL.

The chain combines TRBV2 with TRBJ2-5; 10 bases match TRBD2. This CDR3 region has 13 residues. The germline V gene encodes CDR1 SNHLY and CDR2 FYNNEI. Unmatched junction bases numbered 7, after V lost 8 bases and J lost 7 bases. CDR3 residues: CASFSGRSGTQYF. CDR3 DNA sequence: TGTGCCAGCTTTAGCGGGAGGTCGGGGACCCAGTACTTC.

The rearrangement joins TRBV28 to TRBJ1-5; 7 bases align to TRBD1. Trimming took 6 bases from V and 7 from J; bases not matched to a gene: 6. This CDR3 is 13 amino acids long. From germline, CDR1 is MDHEN and CDR2 SYDVKM. The CDR3 loop reads CASSSTGNQPQHF. DNA of the CDR3: TGTGCCAGCAGCTCGACAGGGAACCAGCCCCAGCATTTT. Full variable domain (missing parts from reference TRBV28 and TRBJ1-5): DVKVTQSSRYLVKRTGEKVFLECVQDMDHENMFWYRQDPGLGLRLIYFSYDVKMKEKGDIPEGYSVSREKKERFSLILESASTNQTSMYLCASSSTGNQPQHFGDGTRLSIL.

This chain joins TRBV6-5 and TRBJ1-5, with D possibly matching TRBD1 (5 bases). The V end was cut by 7 bases, the J end by 2 bases, with 9 bases between. This CDR3 spans 13 amino acids. The germline gives CDR1 MNHEY, CDR2 SVGAGI. The CDR3 nucleotides read TGTGCCAGCATGGGACTAGGCAATCAGCCCCAGCATTTT. Its protein is CASMGLGNQPQHF.

This sequence joins TRBV19 and TRBJ1-2; TRBD1 agrees at 10 bases. This CDR3 contains 14 residues. Germline values: CDR1 LNHDA, CDR2 SQIVND (reference sequence). J gave up 8 bases and V 7 bases, and 10 bases lay outside the gene matches. DNA of the CDR3: TGTGCCAGTACGAATCCGACAGGGGGCTGGGGCTACACCTTC. Residues: CASTNPTGGWGYTF.

The rearrangement links TRBV7-2 to TRBJ2-7, with 9 bases lining up with TRBD1. This CDR3 has 16 amino acids. Germline trimming cut 5 bases from V and 2 bases from J; bases unmatched to any gene: 10. Germline assignment: CDR1 SGHTA and CDR2 FQGNSA. The CDR3 DNA reads as TGTGCCAGCAGCAAGAACAGGGGGCGCGTTACCTACGAGCAGTACTTC. Amino acids: CASSKNRGRVTYEQYF.

The V call is TRBV9, the J call TRBJ2-5; 10 positions match TRBD2. V was clipped by 4 bases and J by 5 bases; unmatched bases: 8. The CDR3 spans 15 residues. Germline V gene lookup returns CDR1 SGDLS and CDR2 YYNGEE. The CDR3 sequence: CASSPSGGAFETQYF. CDR3 nucleotides: TGTGCCAGCAGCCCAAGCGGGGGGGCGTTCGAGACCCAGTACTTC. The variable domain in full, completed from reference TRBV9 and TRBJ2-5, reads DSGVTQTPKHLITATGQRVTLRCSPRSGDLSVYWYQQSLDQGLQFLIQYYNGEERAKGNILERFSAQQFPDLHSELNLSSLELGDSALYFCASSPSGGAFETQYFGPGTRLLVL.

This chain links TRBV5-5 with TRBJ2-5; TRBD2 is a possible D gene (5 bases). Looked up from germline, CDR1 is SGHKS and CDR2 is YYEKEE (reference sequence). The CDR3 totals 11 residues. V was clipped by 2 bases and J by 7 bases, with 6 bases between them. This CDR3 reads CASSFEGTQYF. The CDR3 DNA reads TGTGCCAGCAGCTTTGAGGGGACCCAGTACTTC.

V and J are TRBV5-1 and TRBJ2-4, with D possibly TRBD1 on 6 matching bases. Trimming cost V 0 bases and J 7 bases, with 11 bases left between them. Germline V gives CDR1 SGHRS, CDR2 YFSETQ. The CDR3 has 14 residues. Here the CDR3 reads CASSLVGTRNIQYF. CDR3 nucleotide sequence: TGCGCCAGCAGCTTGGTCGGGACAAGGAACATTCAGTACTTC. The variable domain in full, completed from reference TRBV5-1 and TRBJ2-4, reads KAGVTQTPRYLIKTRGQQVTLSCSPISGHRSVSWYQQTPGQGLQFLFEYFSETQRNKGNFPGRFSGRQFSNSRSEMNVSTLELGDSALYLCASSLVGTRNIQYFGAGTRLSVL.

Only one count was recorded for this clone. The gene calls are TRBV7-9 and TRBJ1-5; possibly TRBD1 for D (5 bases). The germline V gene encodes CDR1 SEHNR and CDR2 FQNEAQ (reference sequence). Trimming took 3 bases from V and 4 from J, leaving 16 bases between them. The CDR3 runs to 16 residues. Written as DNA, the CDR3 is TGTGCCAGCAGCTTGTTCGGCCGACAGACTAATCAGCCCCAGCATTTT. Translation: CASSLFGRQTNQPQHF.

The chain is built from TRBV19 and TRBJ2-2, with 11 bases aligning to TRBD1. V shed 7 bases and J 8 bases; nucleotides not matched to a gene: 12. Germline V CDR1 and CDR2: LNHDA, SQIVND (reference sequence). There are 16 residues in the CDR3. The CDR3 sequence is CASIQRPGQGVGELFF. The DNA for the CDR3 is TGTGCCAGTATTCAGCGACCGGGACAGGGGGTGGGGGAGCTGTTTTTT. The full variable domain, rest sourced from reference TRBV19 and TRBJ2-2, is DGGITQSPKYLFRKEGQNVTLSCEQNLNHDAMYWYRQDPGQGLRLIYYSQIVNDFQKGDIAEGYSVSREKKESFPLTVTSAQKNPTAFYLCASIQRPGQGVGELFFGEGSRLTVL.

This chain uses TRBV18 with TRBJ1-2, with TRBD1 matching over 7 bases. V was clipped by 4 bases and J by 2 bases; unmatched bases: 7. Germline loops: CDR1 KGHSH, CDR2 LQKENI. The length of the CDR3 is 15 residues. This CDR3 reads CASSQTGTANYGYTF. Here the CDR3 DNA reads TGTGCCAGCTCACAGACAGGGACAGCAAACTATGGCTACACCTTC.

The genes are TRBV11-2 and TRBJ2-3; 7 bases align to TRBD2. Trimming removed 1 base from V and 6 bases from J; junction bases left unmatched: 4. CDR1 and CDR2 from the germline V gene are SGHAT and FQNNGV. The CDR3 runs to 14 residues. CDR3 loop: CASSLAGGGDTQYF. In DNA form, the CDR3 reads TGTGCCAGCAGCTTAGCGGGAGGTGGGGATACGCAGTATTTT.

The sample holds one count of this clone. The chain has TRBV5-4 and TRBJ2-1; 7 bases align to TRBD1. There are 14 residues in the CDR3. Germline V lookup: CDR1 SGHNT, CDR2 YYREEE (reference sequence). Trimming removed 4 bases from V and 5 bases from J; junction bases left unmatched: 6. The CDR3 nucleotides read TGTGCCAGCAGCGGGACAGTCGGCCACAATGAGCAGTTCTTC. Protein sequence: CASSGTVGHNEQFF.

V gene TRBV5-1 combines with J gene TRBJ2-1, with TRBD2 matching 8 bases. Trimming took 3 bases from V and 7 from J; bases not matched to a gene: 6. Looked up from germline, CDR1 is SGHRS and CDR2 is YFSETQ. The CDR3 loop spans 14 amino acids. Here the CDR3 DNA reads TGCGCCAGCAGCTACGGGGGGGTTGGTAATGAGCAGTTCTTC. Its translation is CASSYGGVGNEQFF.

As to this clone: Other DNA sequences in the same sample also yield this CDR3. V usage is TRBV27 and J usage is TRBJ2-4, with 7 bases that match TRBD1. Germline CDR1 is MNHEY and CDR2 is SMNVEV (reference sequence). The CDR3 spans 12 residues. With 6 bases clipped from V and 5 bases from J, the junction kept 1 base outside the gene matches. The CDR3 bases are TGTGCCAGCAGGACAGGGCAAAACATTCAGTACTTC. Its translation: CASRTGQNIQYF.

This chain joins TRBV6-5 and TRBJ2-1, with D possibly being TRBD1 (7 bases). The CDR3 has 15 residues. V lost 7 bases to trimming and J lost 7 bases, with 20 bases between them. CDR1 and CDR2 (germline): MNHEY, SVGAGI. The CDR3 protein is CASNGGGQVMNEQFF. The CDR3 bases are TGTGCCAGCAACGGGGGAGGACAGGTTATGAATGAGCAGTTCTTC.